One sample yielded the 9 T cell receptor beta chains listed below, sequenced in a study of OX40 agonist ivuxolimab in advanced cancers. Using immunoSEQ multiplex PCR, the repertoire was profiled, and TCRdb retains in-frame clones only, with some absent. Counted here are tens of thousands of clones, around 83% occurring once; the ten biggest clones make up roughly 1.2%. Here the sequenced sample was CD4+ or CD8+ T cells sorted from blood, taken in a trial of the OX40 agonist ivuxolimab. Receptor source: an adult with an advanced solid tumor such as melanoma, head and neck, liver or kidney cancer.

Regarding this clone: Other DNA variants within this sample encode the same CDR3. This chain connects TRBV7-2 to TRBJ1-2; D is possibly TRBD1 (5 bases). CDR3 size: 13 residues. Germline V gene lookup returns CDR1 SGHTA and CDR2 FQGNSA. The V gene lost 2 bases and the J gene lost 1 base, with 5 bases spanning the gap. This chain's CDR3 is CASSLQGNYGYTF. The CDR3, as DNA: TGTGCCAGCAGCTTACAGGGTAACTATGGCTACACCTTC.

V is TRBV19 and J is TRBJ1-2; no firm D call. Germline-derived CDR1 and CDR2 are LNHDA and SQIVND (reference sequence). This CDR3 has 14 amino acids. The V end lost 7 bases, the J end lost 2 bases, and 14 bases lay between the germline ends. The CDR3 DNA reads TGTGCCAGTAACGATCGGGCAGAGAACTATGGCTACACCTTC. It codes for CASNDRAENYGYTF.

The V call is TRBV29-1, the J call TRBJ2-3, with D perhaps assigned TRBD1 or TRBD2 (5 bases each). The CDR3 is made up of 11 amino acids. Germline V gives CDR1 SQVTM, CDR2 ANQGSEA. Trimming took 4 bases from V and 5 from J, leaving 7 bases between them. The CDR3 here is CSVVRGDTQYF. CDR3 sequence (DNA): TGCAGCGTTGTGAGGGGAGATACGCAGTATTTT.

The CDR3 reads CASRPRRHAPYEQYF. As DNA, the CDR3 is TGTGCCAGTAGGCCCCGAAGACATGCCCCCTACGAGCAGTACTTC. This chain uses TRBV19 with TRBJ2-7; D not resolved. Looked up from germline, CDR1 is LNHDA and CDR2 is SQIVND (reference sequence). V shed 6 bases and J shed 2 bases, with 17 bases lying between them. The CDR3 extends over 15 amino acids. The full variable domain, in which reference TRBV19 and TRBJ2-7 provide the parts outside the CDR3, is DGGITQSPKYLFRKEGQNVTLSCEQNLNHDAMYWYRQDPGQGLRLIYYSQIVNDFQKGDIAEGYSVSREKKESFPLTVTSAQKNPTAFYLCASRPRRHAPYEQYFGPGTRLTVT.

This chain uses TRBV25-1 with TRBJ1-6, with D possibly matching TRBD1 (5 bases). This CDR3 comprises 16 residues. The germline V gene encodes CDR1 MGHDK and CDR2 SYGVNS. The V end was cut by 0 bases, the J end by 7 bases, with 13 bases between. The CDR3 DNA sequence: TGTGCCAGCAGTGAATACCTGGGGGGGAGCAATTCACCCCTCCACTTT. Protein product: CASSEYLGGSNSPLHF.

CDR3 residues: CASSLGSPWDTQYF. The CDR3 nucleotides are TGTGCCAGCAGTCTCGGGAGTCCTTGGGATACGCAGTATTTT. This chain connects TRBV27 to TRBJ2-3, with D tentatively TRBD2 (6 bases). CDR3 size: 14 residues. Germline loops: CDR1 MNHEY, CDR2 SMNVEV (reference sequence). Trimming removed 5 bases at V and 6 bases at J, with 15 bases between.

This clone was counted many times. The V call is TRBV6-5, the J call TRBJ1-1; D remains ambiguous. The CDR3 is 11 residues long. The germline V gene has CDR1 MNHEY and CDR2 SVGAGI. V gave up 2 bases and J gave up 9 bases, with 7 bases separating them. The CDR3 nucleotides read TGTGCCAGCAGTTACGAGAGGAAAGCTTTCTTT. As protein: CASSYERKAFF.

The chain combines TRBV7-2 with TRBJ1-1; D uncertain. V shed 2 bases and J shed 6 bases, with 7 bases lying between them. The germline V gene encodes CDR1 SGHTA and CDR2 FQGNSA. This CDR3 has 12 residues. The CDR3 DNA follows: TGTGCCAGCAGCTTATATGTATCTGAAGCTTTCTTT. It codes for CASSLYVSEAFF.

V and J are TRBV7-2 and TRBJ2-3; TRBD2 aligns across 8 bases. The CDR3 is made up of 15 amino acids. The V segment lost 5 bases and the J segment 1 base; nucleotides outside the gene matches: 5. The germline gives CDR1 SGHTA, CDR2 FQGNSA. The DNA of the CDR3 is TGTGCCAGCAGCAAAAGCGGGGGACGCACAGATACGCAGTATTTT. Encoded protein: CASSKSGGRTDTQYF.